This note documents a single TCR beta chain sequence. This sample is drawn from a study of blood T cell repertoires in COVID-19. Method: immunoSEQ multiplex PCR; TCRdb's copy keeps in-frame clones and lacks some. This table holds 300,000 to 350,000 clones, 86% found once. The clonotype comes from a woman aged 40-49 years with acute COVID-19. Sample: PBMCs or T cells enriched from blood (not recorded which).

CDR3 sequence: CASSRSGGVRTDTQYF. CDR3 DNA sequence: TGCGCCAGCAGCCGATCAGGCGGGGTACGCACAGATACGCAGTATTTT. This chain connects TRBV5-1 to TRBJ2-3, with D possibly TRBD2 on 6 matching bases. The length of the CDR3 is 16 residues. The ends were cut back, 4 bases at V and 1 base at J, with 16 bases in the middle. Germline assignment: CDR1 SGHRS and CDR2 YFSETQ.